This T cell receptor (beta chain) was profiled in a study of blood T cell repertoires in COVID-19. For the study at large: Acute-phase and convalescent COVID-19 samples originated in the United States, Italy and Spain. Nucleic acid was either cDNA or gDNA, and it came from T cells, B-cell-depleted T cells, or PBMCs.

The CDR3 loop spans 20 amino acids. Germline V lookup: CDR1 SGHKS, CDR2 YYEKEE (reference sequence). The V segment lost 3 bases and the J segment 2 bases; nucleotides outside the gene matches: 17. Source study methods: Reference gene primer amplification gave nucleated cell count estimates. Only in-frame clones appear in the TCRdb table, and some are missing; sequencing was by immunoSEQ multiplex PCR. Clonal size and the V and J genes are those of that table, whereas D and trimming came from the DNA. The sample lists 150,000 or so clones; about four fifths were seen once. This chain uses TRBV5-5 with TRBJ2-5, with 12 nucleotides matching TRBD2. This clonotype was obtained from a human donor in a cohort sampled during active COVID-19. Input material: peripheral blood. The CDR3 reads CASSSRLAGEPIRLQETQYF. The CDR3 region has the DNA TGTGCCAGCAGCTCCCGACTAGCGGGAGAACCGATTCGTTTGCAAGAGACCCAGTACTTC.